The 27 T cell receptor beta chains given below trace back to one sample, sequenced in a study of blood T cell repertoires in COVID-19. Sequenced by immunoSEQ multiplex PCR; TCRdb stores in-frame clones only, minus some. The sample yields almost 200,000 clones, 85% seen once. The sample consisted of peripheral blood. The receptors here all came from a man in his sixties with COVID-19, enrolled during active disease.

The table lists this clone with a few counts. The gene calls are TRBV10-1 and TRBJ1-1, with 10 bases that match TRBD1. Per germline, CDR1 WNHNN and CDR2 SYGVQD (reference sequence). CDR3 length: 13 amino acids. The V and J ends lost 4 bases and 11 bases, in that order; junction bases with no gene match: 7. The CDR3 region has the DNA TGCGCCAGCAGTGGGACAGGGGGTCGGTTCGCTTTCTTT. This encodes CASSGTGGRFAFF.

The chain employs TRBV11-3 and TRBJ2-2; D perhaps matches TRBD2 (6 bases). The CDR3 loop spans 14 amino acids. From germline, CDR1 is SGHNT and CDR2 YENEEA. The germline V and J ends were trimmed by 5 bases and 4 bases, with 11 bases remaining between them. The CDR3 is CASSLGGFTGELFF. For the CDR3, the DNA is TGTGCCAGCAGCCTCGGGGGTTTCACCGGGGAGCTGTTTTTT.

The V gene is TRBV7-2, the J gene TRBJ1-2; TRBD1 agrees at 7 bases. Germline CDR1 reads SGHTA; CDR2 reads FQGNSA. CDR3 length: 13 residues. After removal of 6 bases from V and 4 bases from J, the junction contained 5 bases not matched to a gene. The CDR3 coding sequence is TGTGCCAGCAGGGCAGGGGGTACCTATGGCTACACCTTC. This sequence encodes CASRAGGTYGYTF.

The sample holds one count of this clone. The CDR3 protein is CASSLAGGYGNTIYF. CDR3 DNA sequence: TGTGCCAGCAGCTTAGCAGGGGGCTACGGAAACACCATATATTTT. The chain joins TRBV7-3 to TRBJ1-3, with 8 positions matching TRBD1. Trimming cost V 2 bases and J 4 bases; bases outside gene matches: 4. Germline CDR1 SGHTA, CDR2 FQGTGA. The CDR3 has 15 amino acids.

The gene calls are TRBV18 and TRBJ2-7; 8 nucleotides line up with TRBD2. The CDR3 is 13 amino acids. The germline gives CDR1 KGHSH, CDR2 LQKENI. The trim removed 2 bases at V and 6 bases at J, leaving 3 bases unmatched. The CDR3 nucleotides read TGTGCCAGCTCACCAGGGCTAGCGGGCGAGCAGTACTTC. Amino acids: CASSPGLAGEQYF.

This clone was detected once. This chain connects TRBV5-1 to TRBJ1-1; TRBD1 aligns across 8 bases. This CDR3 is 13 amino acids long. The ends lost 3 bases at V and 3 bases at J; junction bases unmatched: 1. Germline lookup yields CDR1 SGHRS and CDR2 YFSETQ. CDR3 in DNA: TGCGCCAGCAGCTCGACAGGGGACACTGAAGCTTTCTTT. Encoded protein: CASSSTGDTEAFF.

The CDR3 loop reads CASSQDRVEYGYTF. The DNA for the CDR3 is TGTGCCAGCAGCCAGGACAGGGTCGAGTATGGCTACACCTTC. This rearrangement joins TRBV4-2 to TRBJ1-2, with TRBD1 matching 8 bases. This CDR3 region has 14 residues. J lost 5 bases, V lost 3 bases, and 5 bases had no gene match. Per the germline V gene, CDR1 is LGHNA and CDR2 is YNFKEQ.

The V call is TRBV28, the J call TRBJ1-1; the D gene is possibly TRBD1 (5 bases). Per germline, CDR1 MDHEN and CDR2 SYDVKM. Trimming stripped 11 bases from V and 4 bases from J, with 26 bases between. The CDR3 totals 16 residues. The CDR3 bases are TGTGCCCACAGCGTTGGGGGGGGGTCCCGTGGCACTGAAGCTTTCTTT. Its protein is CAHSVGGGSRGTEAFF.

The chain carries TRBV6-2 or TRBV6-3 and TRBJ1-6, with 10 nucleotides matching TRBD1. The trim removed 6 bases at V and 5 bases at J, leaving 4 bases unmatched. Germline assignment: CDR1 MNHEY and CDR2 SVGEGT. CDR3 length: 15 residues. In DNA form, the CDR3 reads TGTGCCAGCAGCCGCGACAGGGGGCATAATTCACCCCTCCACTTT. Amino acid sequence: CASSRDRGHNSPLHF.

The CDR3: CASSPRGTSGYEQYF. DNA of the CDR3: TGTGCCAGCAGTCCTCGAGGGACTAGCGGATACGAGCAGTACTTC. The chain employs TRBV5-4 and TRBJ2-7; 11 positions match TRBD2. The V gene's germline CDR1 is SGHNT and CDR2 YYREEE (reference sequence). This CDR3 contains 15 residues. V lost 5 bases and J lost 4; bases outside the gene matches: 8.

This clone was seen just once. The gene calls are TRBV5-1 and TRBJ1-6; tentatively, D is TRBD1 (5 bases). This CDR3 is built from 16 residues. Deletions cut 0 bases from V and 9 bases from J, with 16 bases between. Germline V gives CDR1 SGHRS, CDR2 YFSETQ. CDR3 sequence (DNA): TGCGCCAGCAGCTTGGCCGGACAAGGATTAGCTTCACCCCTCCACTTT. This codes for CASSLAGQGLASPLHF.

This chain uses TRBV12-3 or TRBV12-4 with TRBJ1-4, with 7 bases that match TRBD1. After removal of 3 bases from V and 11 bases from J, the junction contained 3 bases not matched to a gene. The CDR3 spans 12 residues. CDR3 protein: CASSFPRGKLFF. CDR3 coding DNA: TGTGCCAGCAGTTTTCCCAGGGGGAAACTGTTTTTT.

The rearrangement uses TRBV28 and TRBJ1-5; TRBD1 is a possible D gene (6 bases). The germline V gene has CDR1 MDHEN and CDR2 SYDVKM. V was shortened by 2 bases and J by 11 bases, with 16 bases between the two germline ends. The CDR3 consists of 14 residues. Written as DNA, the CDR3 is TGTGCCAGCAGTTTAGAGGGGGGGTCGAGAGCCCAGCATTTT. Translating gives CASSLEGGSRAQHF. Looking up the rest from reference TRBV28 and TRBJ1-5 gives the full variable domain: DVKVTQSSRYLVKRTGEKVFLECVQDMDHENMFWYRQDPGLGLRLIYFSYDVKMKEKGDIPEGYSVSREKKERFSLILESASTNQTSMYLCASSLEGGSRAQHFGDGTRLSIL.

The rearrangement uses TRBV28 and TRBJ2-3, with TRBD2 matching over 11 bases. V was pared by 8 bases and J by 7 bases, with 8 bases of the junction left unmatched. The CDR3 is 14 amino acids. Germline V CDR1 and CDR2: MDHEN, SYDVKM. CDR3: CASRLAGPTNTQYF. The CDR3 nucleotides read TGTGCCAGCCGACTAGCGGGACCAACAAATACGCAGTATTTT.

This clone was recorded once. The rearrangement uses TRBV18 and TRBJ1-1, with a tentative D call TRBD1 (6 bases). The CDR3 is made up of 14 amino acids. Germline CDR1 is KGHSH and CDR2 is LQKENI. Trimming removed 5 bases from V and 1 base from J, with 11 bases in between. The DNA of the CDR3 is TGTGCCAGCTCAATTGGACAGAGGAACACTGAAGCTTTCTTT. Translation: CASSIGQRNTEAFF.

This sequence joins TRBV12-3 or TRBV12-4 and TRBJ1-1; a weak D match, TRBD1 (6 bases). The V end was cut by 5 bases, the J end by 9 bases, with 13 bases between. The CDR3 covers 12 residues. Here the CDR3 DNA reads TGTGCCAGCAGTCAGCCCGGGACAAAAGCTTTCTTT. Amino acids: CASSQPGTKAFF.

This chain connects TRBV3-1 (or the pseudogene TRBV3-2) to TRBJ2-2; D unclear. V was clipped by 0 bases and J by 7 bases, with 3 bases between them. This CDR3 is built from 12 residues. Germline V gene lookup returns CDR1 LGHDT and CDR2 YNNKEL (reference sequence). The CDR3 nucleotides are TGTGCCAGCAGCCAAGAGAGCGGGGAGCTGTTTTTT. Translated, it gives CASSQESGELFF.

The J gene is TRBJ1-2, the V gene TRBV2, with 7 positions matching TRBD1. The CDR3 has 15 residues. The junction had 7 bases not matched to a gene; V was cut back by 2 bases and J by 4 bases. CDR1 is SNHLY, CDR2 FYNNEI, per germline. The CDR3 spells CASSESGRGVYGYTF. The CDR3 DNA sequence: TGTGCCAGCAGTGAATCTGGCAGGGGGGTCTATGGCTACACCTTC.

V and J are TRBV30 and TRBJ2-3; 10 bases line up with TRBD2. The CDR3 has 15 amino acids. V was pared by 4 bases and J by 7 bases, with 11 bases of the junction left unmatched. From germline, CDR1 is GTSNPN and CDR2 SVGIG (reference sequence). CDR3 sequence (DNA): TGTGCCTGGATTCCGGGGAGCGGGAGGGGGTATACGCAGTATTTT. Its translation: CAWIPGSGRGYTQYF.

The V call is TRBV7-2, the J call TRBJ1-5, with D possibly being TRBD1 (5 bases). The germline gives CDR1 SGHTA, CDR2 FQGNSA. This CDR3 is built from 15 residues. With 0 bases removed from V and 3 bases from J, the gap between germline ends came to 9 bases. This CDR3 is CASSLASGDNQPQHF. CDR3 DNA: TGTGCCAGCAGCTTAGCATCGGGGGACAATCAGCCCCAGCATTTT.

This clone has only one observation. The genes are TRBV19 and TRBJ2-3; 8 bases line up with TRBD1. The length of the CDR3 is 15 residues. The germline CDR1 and CDR2 sequences are LNHDA and SQIVND (reference sequence). V was pared by 2 bases and J by 5 bases, with 6 bases of the junction left unmatched. CDR3 region: CASSIPDRAVDTQYF. The CDR3 DNA reads TGTGCCAGTAGTATACCGGACAGGGCTGTAGATACGCAGTATTTT.

The chain couples TRBV4-3 to TRBJ2-4, with 8 bases aligning to TRBD1. Germline CDR1 is LGHNA and CDR2 is YSLEER. Germline trimming cut 0 bases from V and 2 bases from J; bases unmatched to any gene: 12. The length of the CDR3 is 19 residues. CDR3 amino acids: CASSQDVDRVVLTKNIQYF. The CDR3, as DNA: TGCGCCAGCAGCCAAGATGTGGACAGGGTTGTATTGACCAAAAACATTCAGTACTTC.

The chain is built from TRBV5-1 and TRBJ1-2; 8 bases match TRBD1. There are 14 residues in the CDR3. V lost 0 bases to trimming and J lost 7 bases; unmatched junction nucleotides: 5. Germline CDR1 is SGHRS and CDR2 is YFSETQ. Here the CDR3 reads CASSLDRGMGGYTF. The CDR3 region has the DNA TGCGCCAGCAGCTTGGACAGGGGGATGGGTGGCTACACCTTC.

This chain uses TRBV28 with TRBJ1-6; TRBD1 aligns across 8 bases. The CDR3 contains 13 residues. Germline CDR1 is MDHEN and CDR2 is SYDVKM. Unmatched junction bases numbered 8, after V lost 5 bases and J lost 14 bases. Here the CDR3 DNA reads TGTGCCAGCAGTCTCGGACAGGGACTCACCCTCCACTTT. It encodes CASSLGQGLTLHF.

This rearrangement joins TRBV2 to TRBJ1-5; 12 bases line up with TRBD1. J was trimmed by 1 base and V by 4 bases; bases with no gene match: 5. CDR3 length: 17 amino acids. CDR1 is SNHLY and CDR2 is FYNNEI in the germline V gene. CDR3 protein: CASSGLGTGGSNQPQHF. Here the CDR3 DNA reads TGTGCCAGCAGTGGATTGGGGACAGGGGGCAGCAATCAGCCCCAGCATTTT.

This rearrangement joins TRBV24-1 to TRBJ1-1; D gene uncertain. Trimming stripped 5 bases from V and 1 base from J, with 7 bases between. The length of the CDR3 is 13 residues. The V gene's germline CDR1 is KGHDR and CDR2 SFDVKD. CDR3 sequence (DNA): TGTGCCACCAGTGGGGCCTCGAACACTGAAGCTTTCTTT. Translation: CATSGASNTEAFF.

This clone was observed a few times. The chain joins TRBV5-1 to TRBJ1-1, with D perhaps matching TRBD1 (5 bases). The V gene's germline CDR1 is SGHRS and CDR2 YFSETQ. Trimming removed 3 bases from V and 1 base from J, with 10 bases in between. This CDR3 has 14 amino acids. The CDR3 sequence: CASSSLDKNTEAFF. The DNA of the CDR3 is TGCGCCAGCAGCTCGCTGGACAAGAACACTGAAGCTTTCTTT.